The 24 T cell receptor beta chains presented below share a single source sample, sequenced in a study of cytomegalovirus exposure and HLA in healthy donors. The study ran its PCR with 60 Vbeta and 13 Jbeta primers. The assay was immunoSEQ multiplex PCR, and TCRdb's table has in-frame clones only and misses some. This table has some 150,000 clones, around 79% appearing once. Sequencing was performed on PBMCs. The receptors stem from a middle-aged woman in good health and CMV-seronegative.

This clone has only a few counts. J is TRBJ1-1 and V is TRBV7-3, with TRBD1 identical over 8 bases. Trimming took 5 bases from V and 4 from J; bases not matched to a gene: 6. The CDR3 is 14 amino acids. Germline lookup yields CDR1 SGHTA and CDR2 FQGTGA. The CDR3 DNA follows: TGTGCCAGCAGCCCCCAGGGGGCGGCCACTGAAGCTTTCTTT. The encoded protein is CASSPQGAATEAFF.

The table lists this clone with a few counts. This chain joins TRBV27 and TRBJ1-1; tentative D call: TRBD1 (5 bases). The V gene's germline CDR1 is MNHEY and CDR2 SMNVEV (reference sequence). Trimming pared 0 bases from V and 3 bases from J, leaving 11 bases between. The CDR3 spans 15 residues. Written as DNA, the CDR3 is TGTGCCAGCAGTTTATCACCGATGGGGCACACTGAAGCTTTCTTT. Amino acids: CASSLSPMGHTEAFF.

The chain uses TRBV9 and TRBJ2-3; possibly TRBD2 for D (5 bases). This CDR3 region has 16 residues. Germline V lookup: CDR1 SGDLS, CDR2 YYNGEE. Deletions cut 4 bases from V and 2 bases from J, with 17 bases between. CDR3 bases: TGTGCCAGCAGCCTCAGTGGGAGCGGTAACACAGATACGCAGTATTTT. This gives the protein CASSLSGSGNTDTQYF.

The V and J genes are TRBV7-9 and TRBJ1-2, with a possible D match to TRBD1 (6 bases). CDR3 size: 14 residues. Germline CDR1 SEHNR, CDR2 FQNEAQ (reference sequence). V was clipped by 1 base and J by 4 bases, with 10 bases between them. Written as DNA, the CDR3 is TGTGCCAGCAGCTTAGACGGGGGGCCCTATGGCTACACCTTC. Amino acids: CASSLDGGPYGYTF.

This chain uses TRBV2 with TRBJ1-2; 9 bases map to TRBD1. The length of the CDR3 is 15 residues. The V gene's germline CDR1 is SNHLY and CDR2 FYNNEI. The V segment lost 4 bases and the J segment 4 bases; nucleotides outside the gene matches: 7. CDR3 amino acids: CASSVEGQGGYGYTF. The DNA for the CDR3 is TGTGCCAGCAGTGTTGAGGGACAGGGAGGCTATGGCTACACCTTC.

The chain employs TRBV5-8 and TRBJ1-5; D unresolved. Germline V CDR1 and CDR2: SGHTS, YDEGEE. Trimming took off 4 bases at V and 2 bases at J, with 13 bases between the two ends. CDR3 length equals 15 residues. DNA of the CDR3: TGTGCCAGCAGCAAAGGCCTTGCGGGCAATCAGCCCCAGCATTTT. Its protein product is CASSKGLAGNQPQHF. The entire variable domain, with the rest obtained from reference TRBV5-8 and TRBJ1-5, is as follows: EAGVTQSPTHLIKTRGQQATLRCSPISGHTSVYWYQQALGLGLQFLLWYDEGEERNRGNFPPRFSGRQFPNYSSELNVNALELEDSALYLCASSKGLAGNQPQHFGDGTRLSIL.

The DNA for the CDR3 is TGTGCCAGCACGCTACGCCCAGGGGTTCAGTACTTC. Protein: CASTLRPGVQYF. The J gene is TRBJ2-4, the V gene TRBV2; TRBD1 might be the D (6 bases). Germline loops: CDR1 SNHLY, CDR2 FYNNEI. There are 12 residues in the CDR3. Trimming took off 7 bases at V and 11 bases at J, with 15 bases between the two ends.

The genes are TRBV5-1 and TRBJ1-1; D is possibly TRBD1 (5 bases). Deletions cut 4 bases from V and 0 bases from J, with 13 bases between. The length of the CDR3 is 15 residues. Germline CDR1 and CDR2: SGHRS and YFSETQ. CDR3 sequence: CASSMEGHMNTEAFF. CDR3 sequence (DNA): TGCGCCAGCAGCATGGAGGGGCACATGAACACTGAAGCTTTCTTT.

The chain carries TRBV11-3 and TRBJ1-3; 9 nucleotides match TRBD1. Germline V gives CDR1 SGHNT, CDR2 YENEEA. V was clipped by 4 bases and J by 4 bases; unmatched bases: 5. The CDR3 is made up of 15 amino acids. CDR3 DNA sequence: TGTGCCAGCAGCTCACAGACAGGGGGAGGAAACACCATATATTTT. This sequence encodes CASSSQTGGGNTIYF.

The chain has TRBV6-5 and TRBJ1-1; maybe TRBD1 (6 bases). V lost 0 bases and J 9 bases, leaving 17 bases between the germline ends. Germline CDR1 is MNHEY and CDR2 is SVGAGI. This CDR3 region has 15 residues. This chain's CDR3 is CASSYSNQGSWQAFF. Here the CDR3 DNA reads TGTGCCAGCAGTTACTCGAACCAGGGGAGTTGGCAAGCTTTCTTT.

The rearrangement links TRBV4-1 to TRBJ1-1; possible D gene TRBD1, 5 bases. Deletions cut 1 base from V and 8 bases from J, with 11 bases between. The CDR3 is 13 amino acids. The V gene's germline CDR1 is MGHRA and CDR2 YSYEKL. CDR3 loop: CASSQVGAQEAFF. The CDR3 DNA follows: TGCGCCAGCAGCCAAGTTGGGGCCCAGGAAGCTTTCTTT.

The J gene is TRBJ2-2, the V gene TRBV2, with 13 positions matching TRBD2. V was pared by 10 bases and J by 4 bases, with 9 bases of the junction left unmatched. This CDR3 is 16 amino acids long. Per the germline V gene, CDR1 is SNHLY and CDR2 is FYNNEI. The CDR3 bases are TGTGCCACATCGACTAGCGGGGGGCGGGGCACCGGGGAGCTGTTTTTT. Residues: CATSTSGGRGTGELFF.

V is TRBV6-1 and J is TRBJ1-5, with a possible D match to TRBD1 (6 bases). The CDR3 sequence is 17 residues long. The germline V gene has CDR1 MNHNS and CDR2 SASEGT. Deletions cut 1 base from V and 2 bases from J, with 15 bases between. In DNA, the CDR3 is TGTGCCAGCAGTGAAGTTACAGGGCAGGAGGGCAATCAGCCCCAGCATTTT. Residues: CASSEVTGQEGNQPQHF.

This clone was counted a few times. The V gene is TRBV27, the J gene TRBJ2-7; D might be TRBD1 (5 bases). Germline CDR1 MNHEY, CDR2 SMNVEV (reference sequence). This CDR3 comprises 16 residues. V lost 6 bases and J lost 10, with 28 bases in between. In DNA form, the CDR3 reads TGTGCCAGCAGACCCGTTTATATTGGGCAGGACAAGGTACAGTACTTC. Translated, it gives CASRPVYIGQDKVQYF.

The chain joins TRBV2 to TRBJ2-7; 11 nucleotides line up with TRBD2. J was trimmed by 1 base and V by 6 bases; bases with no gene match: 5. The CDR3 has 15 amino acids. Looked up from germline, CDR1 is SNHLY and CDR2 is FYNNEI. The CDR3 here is CASSRTSGGSYEQYF. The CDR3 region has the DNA TGTGCCAGCAGCCGAACTAGCGGGGGTTCCTACGAGCAGTACTTC. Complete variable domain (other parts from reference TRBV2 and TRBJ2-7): EPEVTQTPSHQVTQMGQEVILRCVPISNHLYFYWYRQILGQKVEFLVSFYNNEISEKSEIFDDQFSVERPDGSNFTLKIRSTKLEDSAMYFCASSRTSGGSYEQYFGPGTRLTVT.

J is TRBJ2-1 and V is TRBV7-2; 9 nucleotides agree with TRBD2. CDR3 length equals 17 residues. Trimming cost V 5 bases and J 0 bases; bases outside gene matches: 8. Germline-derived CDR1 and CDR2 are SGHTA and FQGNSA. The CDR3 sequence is CASSQLRTSASYNEQFF. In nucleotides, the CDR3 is TGTGCCAGCAGCCAACTCAGGACTAGCGCCTCCTACAATGAGCAGTTCTTC.

Here the CDR3 DNA reads TGTGCCAGTAGTATATGGGCGCAGAACGGCTACACCTTC. Translated: CASSIWAQNGYTF. V gene TRBV19 combines with J gene TRBJ1-2; D uncertain. Trimming cost V 2 bases and J 8 bases, with 12 bases left between them. The CDR3 is 13 residues long. Germline V gene data show CDR1 as LNHDA and CDR2 as SQIVND (reference sequence).

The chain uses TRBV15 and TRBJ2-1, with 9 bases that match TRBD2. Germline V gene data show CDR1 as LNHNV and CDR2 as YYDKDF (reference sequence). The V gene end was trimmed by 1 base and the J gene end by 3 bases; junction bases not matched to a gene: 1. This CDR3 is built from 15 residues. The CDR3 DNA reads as TGTGCCACCAGCAGAGTTAGCGGGGGCTACAATGAGCAGTTCTTC. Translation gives CATSRVSGGYNEQFF.

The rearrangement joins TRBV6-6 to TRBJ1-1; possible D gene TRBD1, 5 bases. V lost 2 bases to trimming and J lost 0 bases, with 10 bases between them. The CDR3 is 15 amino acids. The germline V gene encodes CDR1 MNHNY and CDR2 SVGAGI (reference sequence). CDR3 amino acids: CASSYPDILNTEAFF. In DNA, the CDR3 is TGTGCCAGCAGTTACCCGGACATACTGAACACTGAAGCTTTCTTT.

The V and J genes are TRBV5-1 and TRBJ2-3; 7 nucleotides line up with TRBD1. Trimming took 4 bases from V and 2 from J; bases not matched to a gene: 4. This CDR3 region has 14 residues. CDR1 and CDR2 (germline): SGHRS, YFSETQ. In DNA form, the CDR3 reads TGCGCCAGCAGCCTGGACAGGCCCACAGATACGCAGTATTTT. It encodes CASSLDRPTDTQYF.

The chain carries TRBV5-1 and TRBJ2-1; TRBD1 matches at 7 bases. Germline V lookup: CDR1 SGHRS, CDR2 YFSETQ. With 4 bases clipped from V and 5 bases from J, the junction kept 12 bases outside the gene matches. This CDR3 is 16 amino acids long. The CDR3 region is CASSPISIGTDNEQFF. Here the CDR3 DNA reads TGCGCCAGCAGCCCCATTTCCATCGGGACAGACAATGAGCAGTTCTTC.

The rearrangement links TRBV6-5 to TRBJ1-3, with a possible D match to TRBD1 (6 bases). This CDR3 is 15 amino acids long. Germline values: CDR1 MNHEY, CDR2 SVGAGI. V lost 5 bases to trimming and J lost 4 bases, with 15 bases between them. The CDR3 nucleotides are TGTGCCAGCAGTCGGTGGCAGGGGACAGGAAACACCATATATTTT. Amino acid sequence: CASSRWQGTGNTIYF.

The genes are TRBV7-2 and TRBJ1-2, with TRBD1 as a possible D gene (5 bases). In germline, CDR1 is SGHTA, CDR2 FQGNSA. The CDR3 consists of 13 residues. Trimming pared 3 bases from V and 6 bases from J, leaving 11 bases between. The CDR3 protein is CASSLTALHGYTF. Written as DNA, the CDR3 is TGTGCCAGCAGCTTGACAGCTTTGCATGGCTACACCTTC.

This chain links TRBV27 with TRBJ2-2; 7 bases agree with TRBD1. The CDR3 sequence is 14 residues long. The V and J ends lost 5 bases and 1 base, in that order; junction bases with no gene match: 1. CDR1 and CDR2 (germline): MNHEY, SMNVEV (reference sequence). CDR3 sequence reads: CASSRQGNTGELFF. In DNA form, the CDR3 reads TGTGCCAGCAGTCGACAGGGGAACACCGGGGAGCTGTTTTTT.